What follows describes a single T cell receptor (beta chain). Its cognate antigen is unknown. Roughly 0.45 to 1 ug RNA was reverse transcribed with random hexamers. TCR beta CDR3 was amplified by immunoSEQ multiplex PCR. This amplification extended across 54 Vbeta and 13 Jbeta segments. Each CDR3 protein is one row after TCRdb ran MiXCR on the immunoSEQ multiplex PCR reads. The sample carries roughly 140,000 distinct CDR3 sequences, 90% to 95% recorded once. The V and J ends lost 2 bases and 3 bases, in that order; junction bases with no gene match: 5. Per the germline V gene, CDR1 is SGDLS and CDR2 is YYNGEE. The CDR3 sequence is 14 residues long. It was negative isolation that provided the CD8+ and CD4+ T cells, whereas TEMRA cells were enriched by FACS. The data originate from a study of CD8 T cells in Susac syndrome. Study findings and constraints: Repertoires of Susac syndrome CD4+ T cells lacked clonal expansion.

The clonotype was recovered from a human donor with Susac syndrome. The chain recombines TRBV9 with TRBJ2-7; 7 bases agree with TRBD1. The sequenced material came from CD4+ T cells from PBMCs. CDR3 in amino acids: CASSVGDSRYEQYF. The CDR3, as DNA: TGTGCCAGCAGCGTCGGGGACAGCCGCTACGAGCAGTACTTC.